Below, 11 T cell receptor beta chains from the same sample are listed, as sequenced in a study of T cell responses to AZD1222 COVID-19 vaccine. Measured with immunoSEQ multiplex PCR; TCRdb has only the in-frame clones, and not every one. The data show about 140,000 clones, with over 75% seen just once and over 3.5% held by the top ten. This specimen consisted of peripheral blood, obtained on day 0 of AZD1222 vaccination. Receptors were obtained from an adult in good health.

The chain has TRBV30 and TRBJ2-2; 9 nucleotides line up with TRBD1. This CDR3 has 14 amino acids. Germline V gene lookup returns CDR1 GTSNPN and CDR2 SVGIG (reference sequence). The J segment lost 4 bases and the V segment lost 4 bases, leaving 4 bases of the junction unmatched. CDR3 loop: CAWTRQGVTGELFF. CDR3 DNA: TGTGCCTGGACTCGACAGGGGGTCACCGGGGAGCTGTTTTTT.

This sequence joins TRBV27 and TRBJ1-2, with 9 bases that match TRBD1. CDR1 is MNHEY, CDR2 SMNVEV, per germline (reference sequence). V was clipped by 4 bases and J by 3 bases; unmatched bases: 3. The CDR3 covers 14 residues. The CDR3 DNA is TGTGCCAGCAGTTCGGGACAGGGATACTATGGCTACACCTTC. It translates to CASSSGQGYYGYTF.

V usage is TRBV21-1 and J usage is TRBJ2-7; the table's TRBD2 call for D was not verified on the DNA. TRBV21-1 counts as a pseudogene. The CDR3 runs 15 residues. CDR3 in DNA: TGTGCCAGCAGCAAGCCTAAGGAGGGAACCTACGAGCAGTACTTC. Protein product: CASSKPKEGTYEQYF.

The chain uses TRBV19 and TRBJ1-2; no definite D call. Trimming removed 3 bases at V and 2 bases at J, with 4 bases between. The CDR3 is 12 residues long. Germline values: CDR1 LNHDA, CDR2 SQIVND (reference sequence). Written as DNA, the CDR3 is TGTGCCAGTAGTATCGCCAACTATGGCTACACCTTC. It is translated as CASSIANYGYTF. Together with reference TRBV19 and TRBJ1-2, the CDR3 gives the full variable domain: DGGITQSPKYLFRKEGQNVTLSCEQNLNHDAMYWYRQDPGQGLRLIYYSQIVNDFQKGDIAEGYSVSREKKESFPLTVTSAQKNPTAFYLCASSIANYGYTFGSGTRLTVV.

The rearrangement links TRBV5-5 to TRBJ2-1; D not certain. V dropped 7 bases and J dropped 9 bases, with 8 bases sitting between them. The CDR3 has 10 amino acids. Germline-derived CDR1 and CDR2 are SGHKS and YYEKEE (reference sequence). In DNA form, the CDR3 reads TGTGCCAGCGGGCTCGGTGAGCAGTTCTTC. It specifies CASGLGEQFF.

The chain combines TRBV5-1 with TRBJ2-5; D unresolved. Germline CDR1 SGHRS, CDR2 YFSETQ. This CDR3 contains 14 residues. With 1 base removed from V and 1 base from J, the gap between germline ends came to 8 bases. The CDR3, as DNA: TGCGCCAGCAGCTTGTCCAGTGTCCAAGAGACCCAGTACTTC. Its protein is CASSLSSVQETQYF.

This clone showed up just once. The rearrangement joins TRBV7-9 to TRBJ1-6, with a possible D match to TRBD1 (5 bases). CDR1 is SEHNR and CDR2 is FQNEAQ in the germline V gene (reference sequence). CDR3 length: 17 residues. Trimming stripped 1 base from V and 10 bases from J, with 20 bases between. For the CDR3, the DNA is TGTGCCAGCAGCTTAGTCTTCGGGGCCGTTAGAGCCTCACCCCTCCACTTT. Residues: CASSLVFGAVRASPLHF.

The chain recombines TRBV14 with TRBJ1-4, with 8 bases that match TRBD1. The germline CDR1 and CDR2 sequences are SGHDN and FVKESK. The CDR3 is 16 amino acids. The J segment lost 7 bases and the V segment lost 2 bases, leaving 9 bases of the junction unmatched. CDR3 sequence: CASSQSRTGLGEKLFF. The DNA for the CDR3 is TGTGCCAGCAGCCAATCCCGGACAGGGTTGGGTGAAAAACTGTTTTTT.

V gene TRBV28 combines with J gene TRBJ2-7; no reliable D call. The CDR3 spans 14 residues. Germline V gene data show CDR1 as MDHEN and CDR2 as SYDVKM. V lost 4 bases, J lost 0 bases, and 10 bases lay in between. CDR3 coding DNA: TGTGCCAGCAGTTCCGGCGGACCCTCCTACGAGCAGTACTTC. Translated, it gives CASSSGGPSYEQYF.

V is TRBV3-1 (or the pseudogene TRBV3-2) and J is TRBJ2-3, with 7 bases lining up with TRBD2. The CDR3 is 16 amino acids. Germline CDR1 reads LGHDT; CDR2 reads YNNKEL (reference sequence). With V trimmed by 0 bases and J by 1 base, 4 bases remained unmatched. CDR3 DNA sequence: TGTGCCAGCAGCCAAGATAGGCTAGCGGGCACAGATACGCAGTATTTT. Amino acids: CASSQDRLAGTDTQYF.

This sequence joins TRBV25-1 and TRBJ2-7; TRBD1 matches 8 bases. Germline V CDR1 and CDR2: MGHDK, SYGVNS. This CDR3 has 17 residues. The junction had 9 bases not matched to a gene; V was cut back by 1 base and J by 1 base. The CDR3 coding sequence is TGTGCCAGCAGTGAATTAACCGGGACAGGCCGTTCCTACGAGCAGTACTTC. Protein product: CASSELTGTGRSYEQYF.